This entry concerns a single TCR beta chain. There is no known antigen for this receptor. No base quality information exists; no much larger clone differs at one position. This sample stems from a study of beta chain features in type 1 diabetes (dated by TCRdb to about 2018). In terms of the full investigation: Patients and healthy donors did not differ in mean age, gender distribution, total cell number or subset yield. A total of some 100,000,000 sorted cells were examined across all samples, and a strong correlation was observed between cell number per subset and RNA yield. In the study, recently diagnosed type 1 diabetes patients and matched healthy donors were compared on the TCRB repertoires of their sorted circulating CD4+ T cell subsets. Regulatory and stem cell-like memory subsets were obtained from only 8 patients and roughly 8 healthy donors, while naive and central memory subsets were obtained from all 28 donors.

Each donor gave one peripheral blood draw, roughly 0.12 L on average, collected into heparinised tubes. A BD FACSAria II and a panel including CD45RO, CCR7, CD25, CD127, CD95 and CD27 were used to sort naive, central memory, regulatory and stem cell-like memory CD4+ T cells. Purity was above 95% for every sorted population. PBMCs were separated immediately by Lymphoprep density gradient centrifugation and were stained directly, without being cultured. To minimize batch effects, samples were stained and sorted in pairs, one healthy donor with one patient per experiment. The entire isolated RNA was reverse transcribed using the High Capacity cDNA Reverse Transcription Kit, and thus expressed TCRB transcripts were sequenced. Deep immunoSEQ sequencing was applied to naive, central memory and regulatory T cell samples, giving an average of approximately 3.8 million total reads per sample. Sorted cells were lysed in RLT buffer and RNA was extracted with DNase-treated RNeasy Micro or Mini kits, depending on cell number. To prevent cross-contamination, every cell subset was processed on its own, while patient and healthy donor samples were processed together. TCRB sequences were amplified from cDNA with the immunoSEQ multiplex PCR, producing 87-bp fragments spanning the CDR3 region. Amplicons were sequenced on the Illumina HiSeq platform. Processing in the source paper ran as follows. PCR bias was computationally corrected using synthetic template baselines, reads within Hamming distance 2 were collapsed, and singletons that could not be merged were discarded. Reads were aligned against IMGT to assign V, D and J genes, CDR3 length and insertions or deletions at six rearrangement sites. Clonotype counts were normalized to sorted cell number within each subset before computing true diversity and Gini coefficients with the tcR R package. The overlap coefficient, calculated on TCRB nucleotide sequences, was used to measure repertoire sharing. Out-of-frame TCRB sequences from naive cells were analyzed to stand in for the pre-selection repertoire. TCRdb obtained this table from immuneACCESS and retained in-frame rearrangements with V and J assigned. These tables miss some clones; where compared with another copy, unresolved V genes account for less than half of the shortfall, and the remainder is unexplained. V and J calls and clone size are given by that table; D and trimming were obtained from the DNA. For this sample there are hundreds of thousands of clones; about 12% appear just once. The ten top clones hold approximately 0.015% of the sample.

CDR1 and CDR2 are drawn from the germline V gene: SGDLS, YYNGEE. At the junction V is shortened by 3 bases and J by 0 bases; bases outside the gene matches: 5. From cysteine to phenylalanine, the CDR3 is 16 amino acids long. Kept here is only the CDR3 DNA, which spans 48 bases and is read in frame from base 1. Findings and caveats that apply to the study as a whole: Shorter templates might have been favored by PCR, but patient and control samples were amplified and corrected together, so both groups would have been affected equally by any skew. A moderate but significant shortening of TCRB CDR3 length was observed in type 1 diabetes patients in all four CD4+ subsets. The naive, central memory and regulatory TCRB repertoires appeared to resemble one another more closely among patients than among healthy donors. Fewer insertions and more nucleotide deletions at VDJ recombination sites were observed in patients with type 1 diabetes, implying thymic rearrangement abnormalities. Only small numbers of individuals were included in the HLA sub-analyses, which left unresolved whether HLA type had any influence on TCRB rearrangement. Because cDNA rather than genomic DNA was sequenced, highly expressing activated cells could have been over-represented, although no difference in activation and CD3 levels was found between groups.

Material for sequencing was naive CD4+ T cells from blood. The cell subset or site label, as the study defines it: true naive CD4+ T cells. The chain links TRBV9 with TRBJ2-2; 7 nucleotides in the junction match TRBD2. The receptor's source is a man aged 18 to 29 in good health. Read as DNA, the sequence is TGTGCCAGCAGCGGCCGTCGGGGGGCGAACACCGGGGAGCTGTTTTTT. Translated, this is CASSGRRGANTGELFF.